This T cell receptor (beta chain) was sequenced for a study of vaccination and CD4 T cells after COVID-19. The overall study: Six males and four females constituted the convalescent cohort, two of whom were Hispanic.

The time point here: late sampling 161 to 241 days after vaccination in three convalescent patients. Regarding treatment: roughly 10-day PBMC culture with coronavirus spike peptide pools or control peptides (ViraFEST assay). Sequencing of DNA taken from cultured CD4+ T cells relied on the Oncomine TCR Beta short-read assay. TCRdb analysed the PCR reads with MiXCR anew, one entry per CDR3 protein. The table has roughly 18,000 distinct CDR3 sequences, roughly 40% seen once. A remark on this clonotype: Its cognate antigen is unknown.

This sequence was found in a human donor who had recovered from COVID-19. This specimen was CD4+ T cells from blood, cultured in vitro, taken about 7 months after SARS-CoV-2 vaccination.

CDR3 region: CSATDSTYEQYF. In DNA form, the CDR3 reads TGCAGTGCAACGGACTCGACCTACGAGCAGTACTTC. The chain couples TRBV20-1 to TRBJ2-7; possible D gene TRBD2, 5 bases. CDR3 size: 12 residues. Germline CDR1 and CDR2: DFQATT and SNEGSKA (reference sequence). Trimming took 6 bases from V and 2 from J, leaving 11 bases between them.